This TCR beta chain was sequenced for a study of T cells after yellow fever vaccination (dated by TCRdb to between 2019 and 2020). With respect to the entire study: Libraries from fractions with low cell numbers were prepared with the SMART-Seq v4 Ultra Low Input RNA kit. The cohort comprised two healthy male donors, one aged 18 to 29 and one aged 30 to 40 years. Bulk PBMC replicates and cell subsets were isolated from blood drawn at multiple timepoints before and after both primary and secondary immunization. To track T-cell clones before and after primary and booster YFV17D yellow fever vaccination, bulk TCR alpha and beta repertoires were sequenced longitudinally. The full study reports these points: A small fraction of clonotypes showed up in both the CD4 and CD8 compartments, probably as a result of convergent recombination. The study included only a couple of donors, which limits how far the findings can be generalized. The secondary T-cell response was weaker than the primary response but faster, peaking on day 5 instead of day 15. Because abundant contaminating clonotypes from the bulk population could be contained in FACS-sorted repertoires, computational filtering was required. Most clones expanded after primary vaccination (almost 97% of CD4 and around 89% of CD8) were re-detected after the booster, suggesting that broad memory maintenance occurred.

On this clonotype: Its antigen is unknown. No qualities accompany the bases; no much larger clone lies one base away.

Synthesis of TCR cDNA relied on 5'RACE template switching, a step that introduced a universal primer site along with unique molecular identifiers. Priming for cDNA synthesis came from both the TCR alpha and TCR beta constant segments. Libraries were amplified in two PCR steps, with sample barcodes and sequencing adapters added in the second step. Sequencing of libraries was performed on Illumina HiSeq 2500 (2x100 bp) or NovaSeq (2x150 bp). On the authors' methods: Reads were demultiplexed and collapsed into UMI consensus sequences with MIGEC, and V(D)J alignment was performed with MiXCR. Vaccine-responding clonotypes were defined with edgeR using replicate PBMC samples, requiring FDR below 0.01 and a log2 fold change above 5 up to day 15. CD4 or CD8 identity was assigned to each bulk clonotype according to whether the clonotype was present at higher abundance in the sequenced CD4 repertoire or the sequenced CD8 repertoire. Clones were called with MiXCR by TCRdb after fastp trimmed the public reads at Q25, and only in-frame beta chains were retained. Rows matching on CDR3 protein sequence are summarized as one entry with the most common DNA and genes. The V and J calls were not made by the authors but by TCRdb's processing. The sample includes 300,000 or so distinct CDR3 sequences, with 10% to 15% observed a single time. The ten largest clones add up to about 0.51% of the sample.

V and J lose 6 bases and 1 base, and a span of 13 bases separates them. From the germline V gene, CDR1 is MNHEY and CDR2 is SVGAGI. The CDR3 sequence holds 15 residues, the cysteine and phenylalanine included. The entry retains the CDR3 DNA only, 45 bases that are in frame from base 1. The treatment or condition label here, explained by the study, means: live attenuated yellow fever vaccine strain. PBMCs were isolated from peripheral blood using a standard Ficoll-Paque protocol. Dynabeads CD4 and CD8 positive selection kits were used to isolate CD4 and CD8 T-cell fractions. TriZol was used to extract RNA from bulk PBMCs, from CD4 and CD8 fractions, and from dextramer-positive and dextramer-negative fractions.

In this chain, TRBV6-5 is recombined with TRBJ2-1, with the D gene not clear enough to name. The receptor comes from a man younger than 40 who received the YFV17D yellow fever vaccine. This specimen consisted of CD4+ T cells sorted from PBMCs, obtained 45 days after the yellow fever booster vaccination. At the DNA level, the sequence is TGTGCCAGCAGAGTAGATGTAGGGTCCTACAATGAGCAGTTCTTC. Its protein is CASRVDVGSYNEQFF.